This TCR beta chain emerged from a study of blood T cell repertoires in COVID-19. Study at large: COVID-19 samples from acute and convalescent phases originated in the United States, Italy and Spain. PBMCs, B-cell-depleted T cells, or T cells were the source of the cDNA or gDNA that made up the material.

As handled by the study authors: Reference gene primer amplification gave nucleated cell count estimates. Sequencing was performed with immunoSEQ multiplex PCR; in TCRdb, only in-frame clones are kept and a portion is missing. The DNA gave D and trimming, while V, J and clone size come from that table. There are 200,000 to 300,000 clones in the sample; about four fifths occur only once, and roughly 7.4% lies in the top ten. CDR3 length: 19 amino acids. CDR1 LNHDA and CDR2 SQIVND come from the germline V gene (reference sequence). Germline trimming cut 2 bases from V and 6 bases from J; bases unmatched to any gene: 12. Those enrolled in Seattle joined during active infection and were followed longitudinally afterward.

Material for sequencing was peripheral blood. The chain carries TRBV19 and TRBJ1-6; 11 bases match TRBD1. The receptor was derived from a woman aged 80 or older with COVID-19, enrolled during active disease. The CDR3 sequence: CASSIIPSTGTGGNSPLHF. DNA of the CDR3: TGTGCCAGTAGTATAATCCCCTCCACCGGGACAGGGGGTAATTCACCCCTCCACTTT.